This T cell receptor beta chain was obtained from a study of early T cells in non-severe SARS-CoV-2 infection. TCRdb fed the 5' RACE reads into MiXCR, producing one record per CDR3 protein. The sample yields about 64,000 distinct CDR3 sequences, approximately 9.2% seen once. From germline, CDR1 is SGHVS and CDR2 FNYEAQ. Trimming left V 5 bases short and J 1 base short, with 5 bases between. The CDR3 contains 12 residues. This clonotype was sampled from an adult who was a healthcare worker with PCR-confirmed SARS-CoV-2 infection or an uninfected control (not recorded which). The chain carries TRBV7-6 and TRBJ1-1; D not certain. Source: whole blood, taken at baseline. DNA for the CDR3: TGTGCCAGCAGCCCACCGAACACTGAAGCTTTCTTT. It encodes CASSPPNTEAFF. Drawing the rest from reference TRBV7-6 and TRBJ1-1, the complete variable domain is GAGVSQSPRYKVTKRGQDVALRCDPISGHVSLYWYRQALGQGPEFLTYFNYEAQQDKSGLPNDRFSAERPEGSISTLTIQRTEQRDSAMYRCASSPPNTEAFFGQGTRLTVV.